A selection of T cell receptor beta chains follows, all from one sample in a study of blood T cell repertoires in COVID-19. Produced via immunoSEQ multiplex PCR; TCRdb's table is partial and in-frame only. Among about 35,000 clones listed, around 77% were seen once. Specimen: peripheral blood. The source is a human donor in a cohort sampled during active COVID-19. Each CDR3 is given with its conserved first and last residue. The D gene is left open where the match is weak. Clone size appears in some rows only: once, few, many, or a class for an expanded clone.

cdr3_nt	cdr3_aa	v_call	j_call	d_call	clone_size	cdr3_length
TGTGCCAGCTCACCACCGGTCAAGGTCGTTAAGGGACAGGACGAGTACGAGCAGTACTTC	CASSPPVKVVKGQDEYEQYF	TRBV18	TRBJ2-7	TRBD1	-	20
TGTGCCAGCGCGACCCAGACAGGGGGCGTGGAGCCCCAGCATTTT	CASATQTGGVEPQHF	TRBV18	TRBJ1-5	TRBD1	-	15
TGTGCCAGCAGCCAACTCAAATATGGCTACACCTTC	CASSQLKYGYTF	TRBV28	TRBJ1-2	-	-	12
TGTGCCAGCGCAGCCCCGGACAACACAGATACGCAGTATTTT	CASAAPDNTDTQYF	TRBV19	TRBJ2-3	-	once	14
TGTGCCAGCAGTGAGGCCGGGACAAGAGGGAATCAGCCCCAGCATTTT	CASSEAGTRGNQPQHF	TRBV2	TRBJ1-5	-	-	16
TGTGCCAGCAGCTTGCTAGGGGGGGCGGATGAGCAGTTCTTC	CASSLLGGADEQFF	TRBV7-3	TRBJ2-1	-	-	14
TGTGCCAGCCGGACAGGGCGCACCGGGGAGCTGTTTTTT	CASRTGRTGELFF	TRBV27	TRBJ2-2	TRBD1	-	13
TGTGCCAGTAGTGGTACAGGGGCGCTCGCTAACTATGGCTACACCTTC	CASSGTGALANYGYTF	TRBV19	TRBJ1-2	TRBD1	-	16
TGCAGCGTTTCTAACGGACAGGCCACCTACGAGCAGTACTTC	CSVSNGQATYEQYF	TRBV29-1	TRBJ2-7	TRBD1	-	14
TGTGCCAGCAGCTTTGGACTAGCGGGAATCTCTGGGGCCAACGTCCTGACTTTC	CASSFGLAGISGANVLTF	TRBV9	TRBJ2-6	TRBD2	-	18
TGTGCCAGCAGTCCCTCAGGGGGCAGAGACTATGGCTACACCTTC	CASSPSGGRDYGYTF	TRBV27	TRBJ1-2	TRBD1	-	15
TGTGCCAGCAGATACCGCTGGAGGGACAGTGAAAAACTGTTTTTT	CASRYRWRDSEKLFF	TRBV2	TRBJ1-4	TRBD1	-	15
TGTGCCAGCAGCCCATCTGAGGGATACAATGAGCAGTTCTTC	CASSPSEGYNEQFF	TRBV7-9	TRBJ2-1	-	many	14
TGTGCCTGGAGTGAACAGGGGTTGTACACAGATACGCAGTATTTT	CAWSEQGLYTDTQYF	TRBV30	TRBJ2-3	TRBD1	-	15